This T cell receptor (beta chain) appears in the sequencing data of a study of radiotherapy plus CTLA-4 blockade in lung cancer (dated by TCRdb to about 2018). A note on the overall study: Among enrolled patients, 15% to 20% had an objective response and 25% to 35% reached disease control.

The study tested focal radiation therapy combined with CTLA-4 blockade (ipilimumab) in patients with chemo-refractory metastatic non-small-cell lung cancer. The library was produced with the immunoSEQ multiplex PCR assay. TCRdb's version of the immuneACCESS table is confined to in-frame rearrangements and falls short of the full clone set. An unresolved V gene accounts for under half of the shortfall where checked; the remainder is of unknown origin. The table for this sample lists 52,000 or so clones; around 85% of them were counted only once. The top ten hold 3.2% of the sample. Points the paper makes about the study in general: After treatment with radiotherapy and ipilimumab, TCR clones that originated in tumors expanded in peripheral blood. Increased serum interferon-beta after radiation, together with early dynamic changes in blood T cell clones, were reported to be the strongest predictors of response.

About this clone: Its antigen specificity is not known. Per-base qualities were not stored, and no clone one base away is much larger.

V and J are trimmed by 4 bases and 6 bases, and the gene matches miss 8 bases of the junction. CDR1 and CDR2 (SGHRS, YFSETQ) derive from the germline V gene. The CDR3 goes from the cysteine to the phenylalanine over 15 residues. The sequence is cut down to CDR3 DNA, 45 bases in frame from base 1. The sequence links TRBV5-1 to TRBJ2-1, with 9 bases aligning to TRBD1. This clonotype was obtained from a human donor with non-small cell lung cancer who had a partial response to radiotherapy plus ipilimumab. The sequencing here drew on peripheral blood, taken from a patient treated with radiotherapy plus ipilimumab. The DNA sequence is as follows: TGCGCCAGCAGCGCCGGGGACAGGGACCGCAATGAGCAGTTCTTC. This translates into CASSAGDRDRNEQFF.